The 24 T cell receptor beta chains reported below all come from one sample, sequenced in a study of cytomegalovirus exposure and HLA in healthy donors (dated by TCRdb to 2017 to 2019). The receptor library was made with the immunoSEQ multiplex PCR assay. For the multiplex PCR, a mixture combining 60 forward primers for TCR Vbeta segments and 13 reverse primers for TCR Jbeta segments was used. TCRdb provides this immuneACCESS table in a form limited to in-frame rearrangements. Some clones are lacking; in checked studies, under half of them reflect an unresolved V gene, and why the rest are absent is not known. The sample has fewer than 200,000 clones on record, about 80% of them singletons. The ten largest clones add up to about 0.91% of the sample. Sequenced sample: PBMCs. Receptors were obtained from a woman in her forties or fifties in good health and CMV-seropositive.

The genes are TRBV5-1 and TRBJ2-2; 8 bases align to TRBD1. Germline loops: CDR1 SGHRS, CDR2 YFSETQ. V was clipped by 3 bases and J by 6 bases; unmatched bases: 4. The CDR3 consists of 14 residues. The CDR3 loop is CASSSQGASGELFF. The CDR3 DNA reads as TGCGCCAGCAGCTCCCAGGGGGCCTCCGGGGAGCTGTTTTTT.

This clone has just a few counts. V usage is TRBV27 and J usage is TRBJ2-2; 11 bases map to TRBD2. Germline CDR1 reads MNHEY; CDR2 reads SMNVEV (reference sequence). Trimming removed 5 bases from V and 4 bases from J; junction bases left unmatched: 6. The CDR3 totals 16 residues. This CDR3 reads CASSISGGATTGELFF. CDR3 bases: TGTGCCAGCAGTATTAGCGGGGGGGCGACCACCGGGGAGCTGTTTTTT.

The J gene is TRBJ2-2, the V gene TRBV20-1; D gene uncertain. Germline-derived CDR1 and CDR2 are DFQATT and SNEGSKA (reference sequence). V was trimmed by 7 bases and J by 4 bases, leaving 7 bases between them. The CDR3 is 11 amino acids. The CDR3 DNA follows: TGCAGTGGTGTCCTCACCGGGGAGCTGTTTTTT. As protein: CSGVLTGELFF.

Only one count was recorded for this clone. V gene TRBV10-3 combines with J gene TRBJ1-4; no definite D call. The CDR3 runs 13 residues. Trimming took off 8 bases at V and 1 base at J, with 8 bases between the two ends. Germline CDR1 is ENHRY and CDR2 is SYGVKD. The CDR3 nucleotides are TGTGCCATCGGGAGGGAAACTAATGAAAAACTGTTTTTT. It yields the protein CAIGRETNEKLFF.

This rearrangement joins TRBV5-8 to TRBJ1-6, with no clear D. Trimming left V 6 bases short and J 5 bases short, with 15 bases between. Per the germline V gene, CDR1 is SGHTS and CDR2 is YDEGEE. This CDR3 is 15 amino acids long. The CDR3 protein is CASIVPNRDNSPLHF. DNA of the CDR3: TGTGCCAGCATCGTACCCAACAGAGATAATTCACCCCTCCACTTT. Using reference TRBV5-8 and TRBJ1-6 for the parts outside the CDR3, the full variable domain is EAGVTQSPTHLIKTRGQQATLRCSPISGHTSVYWYQQALGLGLQFLLWYDEGEERNRGNFPPRFSGRQFPNYSSELNVNALELEDSALYLCASIVPNRDNSPLHFGNGTRLTVT.

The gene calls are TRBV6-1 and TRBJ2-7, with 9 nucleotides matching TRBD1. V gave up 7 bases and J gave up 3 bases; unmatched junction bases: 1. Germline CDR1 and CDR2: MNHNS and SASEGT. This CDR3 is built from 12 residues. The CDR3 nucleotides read TGTGCCAGCACGGGACAGGGCTACGAGCAGTACTTC. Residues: CASTGQGYEQYF.

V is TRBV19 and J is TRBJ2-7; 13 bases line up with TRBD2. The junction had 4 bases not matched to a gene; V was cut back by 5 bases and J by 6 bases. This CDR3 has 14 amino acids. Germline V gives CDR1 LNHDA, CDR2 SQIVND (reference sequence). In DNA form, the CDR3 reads TGTGCCAGTAGTCTCGGACTAGCGGGAGCCGAGCAGTACTTC. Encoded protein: CASSLGLAGAEQYF.

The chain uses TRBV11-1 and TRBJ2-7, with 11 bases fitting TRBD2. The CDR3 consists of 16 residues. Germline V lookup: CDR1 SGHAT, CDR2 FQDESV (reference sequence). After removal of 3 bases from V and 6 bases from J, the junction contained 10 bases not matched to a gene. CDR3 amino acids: CASSFTGLAATLEQYF. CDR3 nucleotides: TGTGCCAGCAGCTTCACGGGACTAGCGGCTACTCTCGAGCAGTACTTC.

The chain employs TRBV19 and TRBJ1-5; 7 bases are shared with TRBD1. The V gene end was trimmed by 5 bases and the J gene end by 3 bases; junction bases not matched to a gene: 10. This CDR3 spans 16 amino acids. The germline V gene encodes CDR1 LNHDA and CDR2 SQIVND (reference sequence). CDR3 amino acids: CASSDRGTASNQPQHF. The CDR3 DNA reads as TGTGCCAGTAGTGACCGAGGGACAGCCTCCAATCAGCCCCAGCATTTT.

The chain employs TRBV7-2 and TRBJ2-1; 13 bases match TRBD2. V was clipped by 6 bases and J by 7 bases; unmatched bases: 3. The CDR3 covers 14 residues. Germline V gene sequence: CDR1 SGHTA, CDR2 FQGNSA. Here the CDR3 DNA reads TGTGCCAGCAGACTAGCGGGGGGGGCTAATGAGCAGTTCTTC. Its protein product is CASRLAGGANEQFF.

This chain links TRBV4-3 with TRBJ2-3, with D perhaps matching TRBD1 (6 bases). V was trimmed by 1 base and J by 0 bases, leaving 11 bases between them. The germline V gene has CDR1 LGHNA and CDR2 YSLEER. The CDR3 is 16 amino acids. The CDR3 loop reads CASSQGGGYSTDTQYF. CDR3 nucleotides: TGCGCCAGCAGCCAAGGTGGGGGCTATAGCACAGATACGCAGTATTTT.

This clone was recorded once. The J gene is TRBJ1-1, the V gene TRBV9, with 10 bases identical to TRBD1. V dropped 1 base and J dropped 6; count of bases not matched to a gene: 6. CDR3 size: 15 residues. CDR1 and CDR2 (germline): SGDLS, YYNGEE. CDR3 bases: TGTGCCAGCAGCGTATTTGGGACAGGGGAATCTGAAGCTTTCTTT. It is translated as CASSVFGTGESEAFF.

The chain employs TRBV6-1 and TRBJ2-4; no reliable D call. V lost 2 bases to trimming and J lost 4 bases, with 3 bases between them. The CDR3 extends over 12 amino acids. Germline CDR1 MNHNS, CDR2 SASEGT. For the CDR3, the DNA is TGTGCCAGCAGTGAATCTAAAAACATTCAGTACTTC. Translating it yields CASSESKNIQYF.

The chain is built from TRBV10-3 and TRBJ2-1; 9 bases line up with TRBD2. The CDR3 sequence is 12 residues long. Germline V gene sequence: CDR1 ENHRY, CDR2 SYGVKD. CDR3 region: CVSGSAHNEQFF. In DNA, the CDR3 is TGTGTTAGCGGGAGTGCCCACAATGAGCAGTTCTTC.

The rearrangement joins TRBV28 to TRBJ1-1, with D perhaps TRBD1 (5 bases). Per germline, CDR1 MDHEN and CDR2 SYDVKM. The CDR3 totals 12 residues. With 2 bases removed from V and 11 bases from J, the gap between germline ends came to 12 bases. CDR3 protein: CASSLPGKTAFF. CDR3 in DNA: TGTGCCAGCAGTTTACCAGGGAAGACGGCTTTCTTT. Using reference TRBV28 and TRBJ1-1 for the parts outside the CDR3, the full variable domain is DVKVTQSSRYLVKRTGEKVFLECVQDMDHENMFWYRQDPGLGLRLIYFSYDVKMKEKGDIPEGYSVSREKKERFSLILESASTNQTSMYLCASSLPGKTAFFGQGTRLTVV.

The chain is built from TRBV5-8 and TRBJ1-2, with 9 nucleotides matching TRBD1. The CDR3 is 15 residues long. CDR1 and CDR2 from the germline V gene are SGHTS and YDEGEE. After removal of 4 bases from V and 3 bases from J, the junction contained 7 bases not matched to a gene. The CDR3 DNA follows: TGTGCCAGCAGCCCCGGGACAGGGTACGACTATGGCTACACCTTC. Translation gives CASSPGTGYDYGYTF.

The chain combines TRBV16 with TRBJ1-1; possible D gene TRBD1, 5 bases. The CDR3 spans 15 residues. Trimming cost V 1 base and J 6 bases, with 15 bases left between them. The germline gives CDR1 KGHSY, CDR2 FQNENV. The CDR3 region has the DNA TGTGCCAGCAGCCAATTTGGGGGGGAAGGGGCTGAAGCTTTCTTT. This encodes CASSQFGGEGAEAFF. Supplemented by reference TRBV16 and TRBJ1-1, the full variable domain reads GEEVAQTPKHLVRGEGQKAKLYCAPIKGHSYVFWYQQVLKNEFKFLISFQNENVFDETGMPKERFSAKCLPNSPCSLEIQATKLEDSAVYFCASSQFGGEGAEAFFGQGTRLTVV.

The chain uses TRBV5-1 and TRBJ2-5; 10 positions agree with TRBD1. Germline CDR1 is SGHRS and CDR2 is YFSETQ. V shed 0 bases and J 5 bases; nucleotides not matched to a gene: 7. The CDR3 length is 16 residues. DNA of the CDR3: TGCGCCAGCAGCTTGGCGGGGACAGGGGTCAGGGAGACCCAGTACTTC. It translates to CASSLAGTGVRETQYF.

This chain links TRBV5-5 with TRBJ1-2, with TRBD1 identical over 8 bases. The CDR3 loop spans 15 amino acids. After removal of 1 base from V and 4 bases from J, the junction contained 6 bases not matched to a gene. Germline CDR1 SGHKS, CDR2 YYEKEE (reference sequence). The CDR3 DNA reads TGTGCCAGCAGCTTGTCGGTTCAGGGGGCCTATGGCTACACCTTC. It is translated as CASSLSVQGAYGYTF.

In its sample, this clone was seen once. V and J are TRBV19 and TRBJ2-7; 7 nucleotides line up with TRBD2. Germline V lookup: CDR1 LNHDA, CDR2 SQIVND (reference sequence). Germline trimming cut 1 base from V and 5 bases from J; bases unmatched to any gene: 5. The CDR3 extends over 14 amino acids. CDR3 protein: CASSIGGRVHEQYF. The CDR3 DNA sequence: TGTGCCAGTAGTATAGGGGGGAGGGTCCACGAGCAGTACTTC.

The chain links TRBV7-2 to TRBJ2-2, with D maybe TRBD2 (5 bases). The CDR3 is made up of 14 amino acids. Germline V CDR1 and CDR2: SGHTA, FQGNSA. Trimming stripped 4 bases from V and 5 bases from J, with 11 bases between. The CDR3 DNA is TGTGCCAGCAGCTCGCGGACGGGGACCGGGGAGCTGTTTTTT. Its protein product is CASSSRTGTGELFF.

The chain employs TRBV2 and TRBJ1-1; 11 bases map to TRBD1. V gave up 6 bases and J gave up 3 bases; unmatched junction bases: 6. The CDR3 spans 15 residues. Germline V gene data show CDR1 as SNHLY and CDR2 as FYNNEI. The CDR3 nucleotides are TGTGCCAGCAGCCGGGACAGGGGGGGGGACACTGAAGCTTTCTTT. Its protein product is CASSRDRGGDTEAFF.

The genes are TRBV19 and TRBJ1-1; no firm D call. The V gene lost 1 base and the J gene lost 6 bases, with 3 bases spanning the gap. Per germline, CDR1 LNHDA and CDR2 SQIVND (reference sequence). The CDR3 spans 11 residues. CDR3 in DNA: TGTGCCAGTAGTATAGGGCCTGAAGCTTTCTTT. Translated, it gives CASSIGPEAFF.

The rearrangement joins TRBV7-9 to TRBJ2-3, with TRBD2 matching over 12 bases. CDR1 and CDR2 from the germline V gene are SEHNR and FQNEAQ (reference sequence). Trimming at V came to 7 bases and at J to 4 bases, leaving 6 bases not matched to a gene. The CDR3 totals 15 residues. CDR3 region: CASTRLAGVADTQYF. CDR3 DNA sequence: TGTGCCAGCACTAGACTAGCGGGAGTGGCAGATACGCAGTATTTT.